This TCR beta chain was profiled in a study of blood T cell repertoires in COVID-19. Across the whole study: Spain, Italy and the United States supplied samples that represented acute and convalescent COVID-19.

TCRdb's table, derived via immunoSEQ multiplex PCR, lists solely in-frame clones and lacks some. This sample has around 100,000 clones, with approximately 78% found just once. Note on this clone: This sample includes further DNA sequences coding for the same CDR3.

CDR3 length equals 15 residues. V was trimmed by 1 base and J by 1 base, leaving 10 bases between them. Germline V gene data show CDR1 as SGHRS and CDR2 as YFSETQ. Sample: peripheral blood. V and J are TRBV5-1 and TRBJ2-3; unclear D gene. The source is a man between 70 and 80 years old with acute or convalescent COVID-19. CDR3 residues: CASSLMGAGTDTQYF. CDR3 DNA sequence: TGCGCCAGCAGCTTGATGGGCGCAGGCACAGATACGCAGTATTTT.